The clone carrying this T cell receptor (beta chain) has a count of ten or more. The target antigen is unknown. The entry originates in a study of response to subunit inactivated influenza vaccine. Study observations and caveats: After each seasonal influenza vaccination, few new T cells are recruited, the authors suggested.

In TCRdb, the RT-PCR reads were re-called with MiXCR into one record per CDR3 protein. This table has 500,000 to 550,000 distinct CDR3 sequences, approximately 7.8% appearing once. The sample in question was PBMCs from blood, obtained roughly 24 months after vaccination. The TCR was taken from a man aged 45 to 70 who received an inactivated influenza vaccine.

The CDR3 protein is CSVKTYNEQFF. Written as DNA, the CDR3 is TGCAGCGTTAAGACATACAATGAGCAGTTCTTC. The chain uses TRBV29-1 and TRBJ2-1; D call uncertain. The CDR3 has 11 residues. Trimming cost V 5 bases and J 4 bases, with 6 bases left between them. Germline V gene lookup returns CDR1 SQVTM and CDR2 ANQGSEA.